These 15 T cell receptor beta chains originate from one sample sequenced in a study of T cell repertoires in cytomegalovirus infection. Which antigens these TCRs recognize remains unknown. TCRdb reprocessed the reads via MiXCR and lists one record per CDR3 protein. The table shows about 700,000 distinct CDR3 sequences, with 30% to 35% occurring only once. The sample in question was cultured PBMCs, obtained from culture after CMV antigen stimulation. Every receptor here comes from a human donor in good health (CMV status not recorded). Some clones in this sample may be carry-over from other donors' samples.

This clonotype has just a few counts. The CDR3 loop reads CASSGELDEQFF. CDR3 sequence (DNA): TGTGCCAGCAGTGGTGAGTTGGATGAGCAGTTCTTC. This chain joins TRBV6-2 or TRBV6-3 and TRBJ2-1, with D hard to call. V lost 5 bases and J 8 bases, leaving 10 bases between the germline ends. Germline V gene lookup returns CDR1 MNHEY and CDR2 SVGEGT. CDR3 length: 12 amino acids.

The chain combines TRBV7-9 with TRBJ2-3; TRBD2 agrees at 11 bases. Germline V gene data show CDR1 as SEHNR and CDR2 as FQNEAQ (reference sequence). This CDR3 comprises 13 residues. Trimming at V came to 7 bases and at J to 8 bases, leaving 5 bases not matched to a gene. This CDR3 is CASNSGTSGTQYF. The CDR3 DNA follows: TGTGCCAGCAACTCCGGGACTAGCGGTACGCAGTATTTT.

This clonotype was seen only a few times. The chain employs TRBV6-1 and TRBJ1-5, with D unclear. CDR3 length: 16 amino acids. CDR1 and CDR2 from the germline V gene are MNHNS and SASEGT. V was pared by 8 bases and J by 4 bases, with 21 bases between. The CDR3 protein is CASAALRTAANQPQHF. The CDR3 bases are TGTGCCAGCGCTGCTCTCCGGACTGCCGCTAATCAGCCCCAGCATTTT.

The chain couples TRBV7-2 to TRBJ2-7, with D perhaps being TRBD1 or TRBD2 (5 bases each). The V gene's germline CDR1 is SGHTA and CDR2 FQGNSA. The CDR3 length is 16 residues. With 0 bases removed from V and 0 bases from J, the gap between germline ends came to 12 bases. DNA for the CDR3: TGTGCCAGCAGCTTAGCGTGGGGCGGGCGCTCCTACGAGCAGTACTTC. It codes for CASSLAWGGRSYEQYF.

The table lists this clonotype with a few counts. This chain links TRBV7-2 with TRBJ1-6, with D perhaps matching TRBD1 (5 bases). V dropped 3 bases and J dropped 4 bases, with 13 bases sitting between them. Germline V gene lookup returns CDR1 SGHTA and CDR2 FQGNSA. This CDR3 region has 16 residues. CDR3 DNA: TGTGCCAGCAGCTTTTCCCAGGGTGGATATAATTCACCCCTCCACTTT. Amino acids: CASSFSQGGYNSPLHF.

Many counts were recorded for this clonotype. The V call is TRBV4-1, the J call TRBJ2-1; the match to TRBD1 covers 10 bases. Germline CDR1 reads MGHRA; CDR2 reads YSYEKL. The CDR3 contains 16 residues. The ends lost 4 bases at V and 5 bases at J; junction bases unmatched: 8. The CDR3 protein is CASSPSLDRGDNEQFF. DNA for the CDR3: TGCGCCAGCAGCCCCTCCCTGGACAGGGGGGACAATGAGCAGTTCTTC.

This clonotype was seen a few times. This chain connects TRBV10-3 to TRBJ2-1; D is unclear. Germline V gene data show CDR1 as ENHRY and CDR2 as SYGVKD. The CDR3 extends over 18 amino acids. Trimming shortened V by 0 bases and J by 3 bases, and 18 bases separated the two germline ends. This CDR3 reads CAISESPAASRLYNEQFF. In nucleotides, the CDR3 is TGTGCCATCAGTGAGTCGCCGGCAGCTTCCCGTCTCTACAATGAGCAGTTCTTC.

The chain combines TRBV28 with TRBJ2-2; no firm D call. Germline V gene data show CDR1 as MDHEN and CDR2 as SYDVKM. This CDR3 is 17 amino acids long. V dropped 2 bases and J dropped 2 bases, with 15 bases sitting between them. CDR3 amino acids: CASSLDLRPGNTGELFF. In nucleotides, the CDR3 is TGTGCCAGCAGTTTAGATCTACGTCCTGGTAACACCGGGGAGCTGTTTTTT.

The chain recombines TRBV10-3 with TRBJ2-1; weak D call: TRBD2 (5 bases). Germline CDR1 ENHRY, CDR2 SYGVKD. Trimming took off 7 bases at V and 3 bases at J, with 13 bases between the two ends. The CDR3 contains 14 residues. CDR3 bases: TGTGCCATCACGACCGGGGTTGTCTACAATGAGCAGTTCTTC. The encoded protein is CAITTGVVYNEQFF.

Here the CDR3 DNA reads TGTGCCAGCAGCTTAGAGTGGGTAAATCAGCCCCAGCATTTT. This translates into CASSLEWVNQPQHF. The chain is built from TRBV7-2 and TRBJ1-5; D gene ambiguous. V was clipped by 1 base and J by 4 bases, with 8 bases between them. The CDR3 runs 14 residues. Germline loops: CDR1 SGHTA, CDR2 FQGNSA.

This clonotype was detected only a few times. The J gene is TRBJ1-5, the V gene TRBV6-2 or TRBV6-3, with 7 nucleotides matching TRBD1. This CDR3 has 15 amino acids. The germline gives CDR1 MNHEY, CDR2 SVGEGT. V gave up 8 bases and J gave up 3 bases; unmatched junction bases: 10. The CDR3 DNA follows: TGTGCCAGCCAAACAAACAGGGGTGACAATCAGCCCCAGCATTTT. Translated, it gives CASQTNRGDNQPQHF.

This clonotype appeared a few times. The chain has TRBV4-1 and TRBJ2-7; D is unclear. The germline CDR1 and CDR2 sequences are MGHRA and YSYEKL. This CDR3 spans 15 amino acids. Trimming stripped 2 bases from V and 3 bases from J, with 14 bases between. DNA for the CDR3: TGCGCCAGCAGCCAACAGGCCAACCAGTTCTACGAGCAGTACTTC. It codes for CASSQQANQFYEQYF.

This clonotype has only a few counts. This chain connects TRBV6-1 to TRBJ2-7, with TRBD2 matching over 9 bases. The CDR3 totals 15 residues. The V segment lost 5 bases and the J segment 1 base; nucleotides outside the gene matches: 6. Per germline, CDR1 MNHNS and CDR2 SASEGT. The CDR3 nucleotides read TGTGCCAGCAGTCCCTATAGCGGGAGATCCTACGAGCAGTACTTC. This codes for CASSPYSGRSYEQYF.

DNA for the CDR3: TGTGCCAGCACCCTCGGATACAATGAGCAGTTCTTC. Amino acid sequence: CASTLGYNEQFF. The chain carries TRBV7-2 and TRBJ2-1; D gene ambiguous. Germline V lookup: CDR1 SGHTA, CDR2 FQGNSA. The CDR3 covers 12 residues. V lost 7 bases to trimming and J lost 4 bases, with 8 bases between them.

This clonotype was found a few times. The V and J genes are TRBV7-2 and TRBJ2-7; TRBD1 or TRBD2 may be the D gene (5 bases each). The V gene's germline CDR1 is SGHTA and CDR2 FQGNSA. Trimming took off 1 base at V and 0 bases at J, with 10 bases between the two ends. CDR3 length: 15 residues. The CDR3 sequence: CASSLDGATSYEQYF. In nucleotides, the CDR3 is TGTGCCAGCAGCTTAGACGGGGCGACCTCCTACGAGCAGTACTTC.